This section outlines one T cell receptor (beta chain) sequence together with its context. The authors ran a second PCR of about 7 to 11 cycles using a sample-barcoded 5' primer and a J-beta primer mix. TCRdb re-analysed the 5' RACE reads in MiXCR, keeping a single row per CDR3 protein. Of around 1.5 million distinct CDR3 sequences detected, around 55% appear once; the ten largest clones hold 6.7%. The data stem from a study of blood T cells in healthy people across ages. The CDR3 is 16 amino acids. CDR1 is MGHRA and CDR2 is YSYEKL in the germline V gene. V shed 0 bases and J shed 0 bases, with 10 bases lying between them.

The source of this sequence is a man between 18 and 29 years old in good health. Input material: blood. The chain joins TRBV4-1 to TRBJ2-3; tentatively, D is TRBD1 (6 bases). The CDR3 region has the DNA TGCGCCAGCAGCCAAGAAGGAACAGGGAGCACAGATACGCAGTATTTT. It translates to CASSQEGTGSTDTQYF.